Listed below are T cell receptor beta chains from one sample, sequenced in a study of metastatic and nonmetastatic thyroid tumors. Via MiXCR, TCRdb re-called the PCR reads. Here the sample spans about 43,000 clones, around 2.9% being singletons. The material sequenced was blood. The receptors stem from a female donor with papillary thyroid cancer or a benign thyroid nodule (not recorded which). Some clones in this sample may be carry-over from other donors' samples. The CDR3 runs from the conserved cysteine through the conserved F or W. Fields, in order: CDR3 DNA, CDR3 protein, clone size, J gene, D gene, V gene. D genes are given only for firm matches. Some rows have no size entry. The others give once, few or many, or a class for an expanded clone.

cdr3_nt: TGTGCCAGCAGTTCGGACAGGGCTGGAAACACCATATATTTT
cdr3_aa: CASSSDRAGNTIYF
clone_size: many
j_call: TRBJ1-3
d_call: TRBD1
v_call: TRBV28

cdr3_nt: TGCAGTGCTAGAGATATAGGACAGGGTTTATACGAGCAGTACTTC
cdr3_aa: CSARDIGQGLYEQYF
clone_size: many
j_call: TRBJ2-7
d_call: TRBD1
v_call: TRBV20-1

cdr3_nt: TGTGCCAGCAGTGTCGCGCGTTTAAGCAACAATGAGCAGTTCTTC
cdr3_aa: CASSVARLSNNEQFF
clone_size: many
j_call: TRBJ2-1
d_call: .
v_call: TRBV2

cdr3_nt: TGCGCCAGCAGCTTAACCAGCGATCAGCCCCAGCATTTT
cdr3_aa: CASSLTSDQPQHF
clone_size: few
j_call: TRBJ1-5
d_call: .
v_call: TRBV5-1

cdr3_nt: TGTGCTAGCAGCTTAGGGACAGGGGGGAAAGATACGCAGTATTTT
cdr3_aa: CASSLGTGGKDTQYF
clone_size: many
j_call: TRBJ2-3
d_call: TRBD1
v_call: TRBV7-7

cdr3_nt: TGTGCCAGCAGTGAAGAGGCGGGAGGGGGGCAGGATGAGCAGTTCTTC
cdr3_aa: CASSEEAGGGQDEQFF
clone_size: .
j_call: TRBJ2-1
d_call: TRBD2
v_call: TRBV6-1

cdr3_nt: TGTGCCAGCATGAGGGAAGAGACCCAGTACTTC
cdr3_aa: CASMREETQYF
clone_size: many
j_call: TRBJ2-5
d_call: .
v_call: TRBV2

cdr3_nt: TGTGCCAGCAGTTTATCGGGACAGGGCTCTGGCTACGAGCAGTACTTC
cdr3_aa: CASSLSGQGSGYEQYF
clone_size: few
j_call: TRBJ2-7
d_call: TRBD1
v_call: TRBV27

cdr3_nt: TGTGCCACCAGCTGGCCGGGACACTCCTACGAGCAGTACTTC
cdr3_aa: CATSWPGHSYEQYF
clone_size: many
j_call: TRBJ2-7
d_call: .
v_call: TRBV15

cdr3_nt: TGTGCCAGCGGAAAGGACAGGGGGGTCTACAATGAGCAGTTCTTC
cdr3_aa: CASGKDRGVYNEQFF
clone_size: many
j_call: TRBJ2-1
d_call: TRBD1
v_call: TRBV9

cdr3_nt: TGTGCCAGCAGTTATCGGGGACTTAGTCCCGAGCAGTGCTTC
cdr3_aa: CASSYRGLSPEQCF
clone_size: few
j_call: TRBJ2-7
d_call: .
v_call: TRBV6-5

cdr3_nt: TGTGCCACCAGCTACAGGCTGCCTAGCGGGAGCCCAGATACGCAGTATTTT
cdr3_aa: CATSYRLPSGSPDTQYF
clone_size: many
j_call: TRBJ2-3
d_call: TRBD2
v_call: TRBV15

cdr3_nt: TGTGCCATCAGTCGGCGTCGCGGGGGGGAGACCCAGTACTTC
cdr3_aa: CAISRRRGGETQYF
clone_size: .
j_call: TRBJ2-5
d_call: TRBD2
v_call: TRBV6-1

cdr3_nt: TGCGCCAGCAGCTTGCCGGCTAGCGGGTACGAGCAGTTCTTC
cdr3_aa: CASSLPASGYEQFF
clone_size: .
j_call: TRBJ2-1
d_call: TRBD2
v_call: TRBV5-1

cdr3_nt: TGCGCCAGCAGCCAAGTAGACCTGCTACAGAGCCGGGGGGAGCAGTACTTC
cdr3_aa: CASSQVDLLQSRGEQYF
clone_size: many
j_call: TRBJ2-7
d_call: .
v_call: TRBV4-1

cdr3_nt: TGTGCCAGCAGCGTTGGGACCTATGGGGAGCTGTTTTTT
cdr3_aa: CASSVGTYGELFF
clone_size: .
j_call: TRBJ2-2
d_call: .
v_call: TRBV7-7

cdr3_nt: TGTGCCAGCAGTTTCCAACTAGCGGGGACCGGGGAGCTGTTTTTT
cdr3_aa: CASSFQLAGTGELFF
clone_size: few
j_call: TRBJ2-2
d_call: TRBD2
v_call: TRBV27

cdr3_nt: TGTGCCAGCAGCTTCGTCAGAACGGGTGACTATGGCTACACCTTC
cdr3_aa: CASSFVRTGDYGYTF
clone_size: .
j_call: TRBJ1-2
d_call: .
v_call: TRBV7-2

cdr3_nt: TGTGCCAGCACCCGGGGGATAGTCCACATGGGCCAGTACTTC
cdr3_aa: CASTRGIVHMGQYF
clone_size: many
j_call: TRBJ2-5
d_call: .
v_call: TRBV2

cdr3_nt: TGTGCCAGCAGTCAAGGGCATGAGCAGTTCTTC
cdr3_aa: CASSQGHEQFF
clone_size: many
j_call: TRBJ2-1
d_call: .
v_call: TRBV3-1